This T cell receptor (beta chain) was documented in a study of cytomegalovirus exposure and HLA in healthy donors. Looking at the study overall: Ancestry clustering placed about four fifths of about 400 genotyped donors in the Caucasian-associated cluster.

PCR involved 60 Vbeta and 13 Jbeta primers. Some clones are missing from TCRdb's copy, which holds only in-frame ones; the method was immunoSEQ multiplex PCR. The sample gives over 150,000 clones, around 77% of which show up once; around 2.3% is in the top ten. This CDR3 is 13 amino acids long. From germline, CDR1 is SGHRS and CDR2 YFSETQ. V was trimmed by 1 base and J by 8 bases, leaving 12 bases between them. This clone was counted a few times. Unrecorded immune exposure was likely among donors, who were nominally healthy when sampled. The sample taken for sequencing was PBMCs. The chain has TRBV5-1 and TRBJ1-1; D possibly corresponds to TRBD1 (5 bases). This sequence originates from a man in his fifties in good health and CMV-seropositive. The CDR3 spells CASSLWGSGEAFF. Here the CDR3 DNA reads TGCGCCAGCAGCTTGTGGGGATCAGGGGAAGCTTTCTTT.